This paragraph reports one T cell receptor (beta chain). Its antigen is unknown. Measured with immunoSEQ multiplex PCR; TCRdb has only the in-frame clones, and not every one. The repertoire consists of some 27,000 clones, with about 81% occurring once and the leading ten covering roughly a third. This sample is drawn from a study of lymphopenia after photon versus proton radiotherapy. Whole-study results and caveats: After lymphocyte nadir, photon-treated repertoires showed oligoclonal expansion, especially CD8+ Temra.

With V trimmed by 3 bases and J by 0 bases, 10 bases remained unmatched. The CDR3 is 18 residues long. Germline CDR1 WNHNN, CDR2 SYGVQD (reference sequence). The chain couples TRBV10-1 to TRBJ2-2, with 7 nucleotides matching TRBD2. The sequence was obtained from a man in his fifties with gastric cancer. This sample comprised peripheral blood, obtained from a patient treated with photon-based radiotherapy. In nucleotides, the CDR3 is TGCGCCAGCAGTGATGTTGGGAGCGGGGCCTCGAACACCGGGGAGCTGTTTTTT. Residues: CASSDVGSGASNTGELFF.